These 7 T cell receptor beta chains share one sample of origin, sequenced in a study of response to subunit inactivated influenza vaccine. TCRdb re-called the RT-PCR reads through MiXCR, storing one row per CDR3 protein. The data show 700,000 to 900,000 distinct CDR3 sequences, 20% to 25% seen once. Specimen: PBMCs from blood, collected around 5 days after vaccination. The receptors come from a man aged 50-60 years who received an inactivated influenza vaccine.

In this sample, this clonotype turned up many times. The chain is built from TRBV10-3 and TRBJ2-3; 10 bases align to TRBD2. Germline loops: CDR1 ENHRY, CDR2 SYGVKD. Trimming took 7 bases from V and 2 from J; bases not matched to a gene: 12. CDR3 size: 17 residues. The CDR3 protein is CAITKGLLAGNTDTQYF. Here the CDR3 DNA reads TGTGCCATCACAAAAGGGTTACTAGCGGGGAACACAGATACGCAGTATTTT.

The rearrangement joins TRBV7-2 to TRBJ1-2, with D possibly matching TRBD1 (5 bases). V was cut by 7 bases and J by 3 bases, with 12 bases left in between. This CDR3 region has 13 residues. The germline CDR1 and CDR2 sequences are SGHTA and FQGNSA. Here the CDR3 reads CASTGSRDYGYTF. DNA for the CDR3: TGTGCCAGCACAGGGAGTAGGGACTATGGCTACACCTTC. The full variable domain, with the rest looked up from reference TRBV7-2 and TRBJ1-2, is GAGVSQSPSNKVTEKGKDVELRCDPISGHTALYWYRQSLGQGLEFLIYFQGNSAPDKSGLPSDRFSAERTGGSVSTLTIQRTQQEDSAVYLCASTGSRDYGYTFGSGTRLTVV.

This clonotype was observed many times. This rearrangement joins TRBV29-1 to TRBJ2-3; D remains ambiguous. Germline V gene data show CDR1 as SQVTM and CDR2 as ANQGSEA. Trimming took off 4 bases at V and 4 bases at J, with 15 bases between the two ends. The CDR3 loop spans 14 amino acids. CDR3 sequence reads: CSVAGRLRPDTQYF. The CDR3 bases are TGCAGCGTTGCGGGCAGACTTCGGCCAGATACGCAGTATTTT.

This clonotype showed up just a few times. J is TRBJ1-2 and V is TRBV12-3 or TRBV12-4; D perhaps matches TRBD1 (5 bases). This CDR3 is built from 14 residues. V was clipped by 5 bases and J by 4 bases, with 14 bases between them. The CDR3, as DNA: TGTGCCAGCAGTACCAACATCGGGGGCTATGGCTACACCTTC. This gives the protein CASSTNIGGYGYTF.

This clonotype showed up just once. V and J are TRBV7-2 and TRBJ2-3; 8 bases line up with TRBD2. V lost 8 bases and J lost 4; bases outside the gene matches: 14. Germline V gene sequence: CDR1 SGHTA, CDR2 FQGNSA. The CDR3 has 16 residues. This chain's CDR3 is CASSRSGGRSPDTQYF. The CDR3 region has the DNA TGTGCCAGCTCCCGTTCGGGCGGGAGGAGCCCAGATACGCAGTATTTT. The full variable domain, with the rest looked up from reference TRBV7-2 and TRBJ2-3, is GAGVSQSPSNKVTEKGKDVELRCDPISGHTALYWYRQSLGQGLEFLIYFQGNSAPDKSGLPSDRFSAERTGGSVSTLTIQRTQQEDSAVYLCASSRSGGRSPDTQYFGPGTRLTVL.

The chain is built from TRBV12-3 or TRBV12-4 and TRBJ2-3; TRBD2 matches at 9 bases. The CDR3 extends over 15 amino acids. Trimming removed 5 bases from V and 1 base from J; junction bases left unmatched: 4. The chain's CDR3 is CASSPSGEGTDTQYF. CDR3 coding DNA: TGTGCCAGCAGTCCTAGCGGGGAAGGCACAGATACGCAGTATTTT.

The J gene is TRBJ2-7, the V gene TRBV10-3; D might be TRBD2 (6 bases). V was pared by 10 bases and J by 2 bases, with 18 bases between. This CDR3 contains 14 residues. Germline CDR1 and CDR2: ENHRY and SYGVKD. CDR3 amino acids: CATKDAEGPYEQYF. DNA for the CDR3: TGTGCCACGAAGGATGCGGAGGGGCCCTACGAGCAGTACTTC.